The 25 T cell receptor beta chains presented below share a single source sample, sequenced in a study of Ad26.COV2.S vaccination and SARS-CoV-2 variants. TCRdb's table, derived via immunoSEQ multiplex PCR, lists solely in-frame clones and lacks some. The sample contains about 500,000 clones, roughly nine tenths of which appear only once. Stated treatment: 15 to 20 received Ad26.COV2.S at low or high dose, single or two shots; several received placebo; per-sample allocation not given. The investigators took samples on day 63 after the first vaccine or placebo injection. This material consisted of peripheral blood, taken in a trial of Ad26.COV2.S vaccine versus placebo. Receptors were obtained from a person aged 18-65 years who received the Ad26.COV2.S COVID-19 vaccine or a placebo.

The chain couples TRBV5-8 to TRBJ2-7, with 7 bases that match TRBD1. The V gene's germline CDR1 is SGHTS and CDR2 YDEGEE. This CDR3 region has 15 residues. The J segment lost 4 bases and the V segment lost 0 bases, leaving 7 bases of the junction unmatched. The CDR3 protein is CASSLDRDSLYEQYF. The CDR3 DNA follows: TGTGCCAGCAGCTTGGATAGGGACAGTCTATACGAGCAGTACTTC.

This sequence joins TRBV5-1 and TRBJ2-7; weak D call: TRBD2 (5 bases). Germline loops: CDR1 SGHRS, CDR2 YFSETQ. This CDR3 has 13 residues. Trimming left V 4 bases short and J 2 bases short, with 10 bases between. CDR3 sequence reads: CASSPGSPYEQYF. The CDR3 bases are TGCGCCAGCAGCCCGGGATCCCCCTACGAGCAGTACTTC.

This clone has just one count. V is TRBV7-2 and J is TRBJ1-3; D not resolved. Germline V lookup: CDR1 SGHTA, CDR2 FQGNSA. The CDR3 spans 13 residues. The V end lost 5 bases, the J end lost 0 bases, and 5 bases lay between the germline ends. CDR3 sequence (DNA): TGTGCCAGCAGCAGGAACTCTGGAAACACCATATATTTT. Its translation is CASSRNSGNTIYF.

This chain links TRBV27 with TRBJ2-5; no firm D call. V was pared by 8 bases and J by 5 bases, with 24 bases between. This CDR3 region has 16 residues. In germline, CDR1 is MNHEY, CDR2 SMNVEV (reference sequence). The CDR3: CASHPGLVGPWETQYF. The CDR3 bases are TGTGCCAGCCACCCCGGGTTAGTTGGGCCTTGGGAGACCCAGTACTTC.

This clone occurred once. This chain uses TRBV5-1 with TRBJ1-2; 7 nucleotides align to TRBD1. V shed 4 bases, J shed 0 bases, and the junction held 6 bases outside the gene matches. The CDR3 consists of 15 residues. From germline, CDR1 is SGHRS and CDR2 YFSETQ. Written as DNA, the CDR3 is TGCGCCAGCAGCCTGACAGGGTGGGCTAACTATGGCTACACCTTC. Residues: CASSLTGWANYGYTF.

This chain connects TRBV6-5 to TRBJ1-3; the D is unclear. Trimming left V 7 bases short and J 2 bases short, with 9 bases between. Germline loops: CDR1 MNHEY, CDR2 SVGAGI. CDR3 length equals 13 residues. CDR3 coding DNA: TGTGCCAGCACCATGTATCCTGGAAACACCATATATTTT. Translating gives CASTMYPGNTIYF.

This sequence joins TRBV20-1 and TRBJ2-7, with D uncertain. The CDR3 length is 11 residues. Germline V lookup: CDR1 DFQATT, CDR2 SNEGSKA (reference sequence). Deletions cut 1 base from V and 6 bases from J, with 7 bases between. The CDR3 sequence: CSARAGPEQYF. The CDR3 coding sequence is TGCAGTGCTAGAGCTGGGCCCGAGCAGTACTTC.

The chain combines TRBV9 with TRBJ2-7; 9 bases agree with TRBD2. CDR3 length equals 16 residues. J was trimmed by 2 bases and V by 2 bases; bases with no gene match: 8. Germline-derived CDR1 and CDR2 are SGDLS and YYNGEE. The DNA for the CDR3 is TGTGCCAGCAGCGTTGGTAGCCTAGCGGGGACCTACGAGCAGTACTTC. Translated, it gives CASSVGSLAGTYEQYF.

The rearrangement uses TRBV3-1 (or the pseudogene TRBV3-2) and TRBJ2-1, with TRBD2 identical over 14 bases. Unmatched junction bases numbered 5, after V lost 6 bases and J lost 7 bases. Germline lookup yields CDR1 LGHDT and CDR2 YNNKEL (reference sequence). The CDR3 length is 15 residues. CDR3 in DNA: TGTGCCAGCAGTCCAGGGACTAGCGGGAGAAATGAGCAGTTCTTC. Encoded protein: CASSPGTSGRNEQFF.

The chain employs TRBV6-5 and TRBJ1-5; TRBD1 aligns across 7 bases. Germline assignment: CDR1 MNHEY and CDR2 SVGAGI. The CDR3 spans 15 residues. The V and J ends lost 4 bases and 3 bases, in that order; junction bases with no gene match: 6. The CDR3 region is CASSSSGQLNQPQHF. The CDR3, as DNA: TGTGCCAGCAGTTCATCGGGACAGCTCAATCAGCCCCAGCATTTT.

The chain recombines TRBV20-1 with TRBJ1-5, with 8 bases that match TRBD1. Germline-derived CDR1 and CDR2 are DFQATT and SNEGSKA (reference sequence). The CDR3 is 14 residues long. Trimming took 3 bases from V and 7 from J; bases not matched to a gene: 8. Here the CDR3 reads CSASPGGNWQPQHF. CDR3 nucleotides: TGCAGTGCTAGTCCAGGGGGCAATTGGCAGCCCCAGCATTTT.

In regard to this clone: At the DNA level, this CDR3 is encoded by other sequences in the same sample as well. V and J are TRBV6-5 and TRBJ1-1; 9 bases are shared with TRBD1. V shed 6 bases and J 5 bases; nucleotides not matched to a gene: 4. Germline assignment: CDR1 MNHEY and CDR2 SVGAGI. CDR3 length: 13 amino acids. As DNA, the CDR3 is TGTGCCAGCAGGAGACAGGGGGGGACTGAAGCTTTCTTT. Its protein product is CASRRQGGTEAFF.

This clone appeared a few times. For the CDR3, the DNA is TGTGCCAGCAGTTTACGGGGGTCTAGCAATCAGCCCCAGCATTTT. It specifies CASSLRGSSNQPQHF. This chain joins TRBV27 and TRBJ1-5, with D possibly matching TRBD1 (5 bases). The CDR3 runs 15 residues. Germline V gene lookup returns CDR1 MNHEY and CDR2 SMNVEV (reference sequence). Trimming took off 2 bases at V and 0 bases at J, with 8 bases between the two ends.

The DNA of the CDR3 is TGTGCCAGCAGCTTGACAGGGACTAATGAAAAACTGTTTTTT. It codes for CASSLTGTNEKLFF. The rearrangement uses TRBV11-2 and TRBJ1-4; 7 bases agree with TRBD1. Germline V gene data show CDR1 as SGHAT and CDR2 as FQNNGV. Trimming cost V 3 bases and J 2 bases; bases outside gene matches: 0. The CDR3 covers 14 residues.

This clone was seen just once. The J gene is TRBJ2-5, the V gene TRBV6-5; either TRBD1 or TRBD2 may fit D (5 bases each). From germline, CDR1 is MNHEY and CDR2 SVGAGI. Trimming pared 8 bases from V and 2 bases from J, leaving 18 bases between. The CDR3 totals 15 residues. Here the CDR3 reads CASCLSLGPQETQYF. CDR3 nucleotide sequence: TGTGCCAGCTGCCTCTCTTTGGGACCGCAAGAGACCCAGTACTTC.

Notes on this clone: Sequence at one end of the junction differs from germline and may be a read error. This chain joins TRBV15 and TRBJ1-1, with D perhaps matching TRBD1 (5 bases). Per germline, CDR1 LNHNV and CDR2 YYDKDF (reference sequence). The CDR3 loop spans 15 amino acids. CDR3 loop: CATSRDLSRACGGVF. The CDR3 region has the DNA TGTGCCACCAGCAGAGATCTCTCCAGAGCTTGCGGGGGAGTCTTT.

The J gene is TRBJ1-2, the V gene TRBV19; no firm D call. This CDR3 is 13 amino acids long. Germline-derived CDR1 and CDR2 are LNHDA and SQIVND (reference sequence). Trimming removed 7 bases from V and 4 bases from J, with 13 bases in between. Here the CDR3 reads CASTVTARYGYTF. CDR3 bases: TGTGCCAGTACTGTAACCGCTCGCTATGGCTACACCTTC.

This chain's CDR3 is CASSSPRLTKYTEAFF. The CDR3 DNA reads as TGTGCCAGCAGTTCTCCTCGACTTACTAAGTACACTGAAGCTTTCTTT. The gene calls are TRBV28 and TRBJ1-1; D unresolved. The CDR3 loop spans 16 amino acids. Germline CDR1 reads MDHEN; CDR2 reads SYDVKM. Trimming took off 4 bases at V and 3 bases at J, with 18 bases between the two ends. Supplemented by reference TRBV28 and TRBJ1-1, the full variable domain reads DVKVTQSSRYLVKRTGEKVFLECVQDMDHENMFWYRQDPGLGLRLIYFSYDVKMKEKGDIPEGYSVSREKKERFSLILESASTNQTSMYLCASSSPRLTKYTEAFFGQGTRLTVV.

The rearrangement joins TRBV7-8 to TRBJ2-7; D not resolved. Germline V gene lookup returns CDR1 SGHVS and CDR2 FQNEAQ. The CDR3 covers 12 residues. Deletions cut 0 bases from V and 6 bases from J, with 6 bases between. In nucleotides, the CDR3 is TGTGCCAGCAGCTTAGCTTCTGTCGAGCAGTACTTC. Translation: CASSLASVEQYF.

This chain links TRBV2 with TRBJ2-7; D is uncertain. Trimming took 4 bases from V and 0 from J, leaving 22 bases between them. This CDR3 has 18 amino acids. Germline lookup yields CDR1 SNHLY and CDR2 FYNNEI. CDR3 coding DNA: TGTGCCAGCAGTGGCCCCCTCACGACACTTCCATCCTCCTACGAGCAGTACTTC. Translating it yields CASSGPLTTLPSSYEQYF. The whole variable domain, remainder taken from reference TRBV2 and TRBJ2-7, is EPEVTQTPSHQVTQMGQEVILRCVPISNHLYFYWYRQILGQKVEFLVSFYNNEISEKSEIFDDQFSVERPDGSNFTLKIRSTKLEDSAMYFCASSGPLTTLPSSYEQYFGPGTRLTVT.

The chain is built from TRBV2 and TRBJ2-1, with D perhaps being TRBD1 or TRBD2 (5 bases each). The V and J ends lost 7 bases and 7 bases respectively, with 14 bases between them. The germline gives CDR1 SNHLY, CDR2 FYNNEI. This CDR3 comprises 13 residues. CDR3 sequence (DNA): TGTGCCAGCACGCCGGGACGTTGGAATGAGCAGTTCTTC. Amino acids: CASTPGRWNEQFF. Full variable domain (rest looked up from reference TRBV2 and TRBJ2-1): EPEVTQTPSHQVTQMGQEVILRCVPISNHLYFYWYRQILGQKVEFLVSFYNNEISEKSEIFDDQFSVERPDGSNFTLKIRSTKLEDSAMYFCASTPGRWNEQFFGPGTRLTVL.

The chain couples TRBV30 to TRBJ2-7, with 8 bases matching TRBD2. The trim removed 5 bases at V and 4 bases at J, leaving 13 bases unmatched. There are 15 residues in the CDR3. Looked up from germline, CDR1 is GTSNPN and CDR2 is SVGIG (reference sequence). CDR3 coding DNA: TGTGCCTGGCGAAAGTCGGGAGGGCCGGGGTACGAGCAGTACTTC. The encoded protein is CAWRKSGGPGYEQYF. Supplemented by reference TRBV30 and TRBJ2-7, the full variable domain reads SQTIHQWPATLVQPVGSPLSLECTVEGTSNPNLYWYRQAAGRGLQLLFYSVGIGQISSEVPQNLSASRPQDRQFILSSKKLLLSDSGFYLCAWRKSGGPGYEQYFGPGTRLTVT.

The rearrangement uses TRBV4-1 and TRBJ2-1, with D hard to call. With 4 bases removed from V and 8 bases from J, the gap between germline ends came to 15 bases. The germline gives CDR1 MGHRA, CDR2 YSYEKL. This CDR3 comprises 14 residues. The CDR3 coding sequence is TGCGCCAGCAGCCCGGGCCTCTACGGCGATGAGCAGTTCTTC. Protein product: CASSPGLYGDEQFF.

The rearrangement uses TRBV5-1 and TRBJ2-2; 8 bases are shared with TRBD1. With V trimmed by 2 bases and J by 7 bases, 7 bases remained unmatched. CDR1 is SGHRS, CDR2 YFSETQ, per germline. The CDR3 is 15 residues long. CDR3 sequence: CASSFQGAPGGELFF. DNA of the CDR3: TGCGCCAGCAGCTTCCAGGGGGCGCCTGGCGGGGAGCTGTTTTTT.

The chain combines TRBV18 with TRBJ1-1, with TRBD1 matching over 12 bases. The CDR3 contains 14 residues. Germline CDR1 reads KGHSH; CDR2 reads LQKENI. V trimming: 2 bases; J trimming: 11 bases; junction bases outside the gene matches: 6. DNA for the CDR3: TGTGCCAGCTCACCAGGGACAGGGGGCGCGTGGGCTTTCTTT. Amino acid sequence: CASSPGTGGAWAFF.